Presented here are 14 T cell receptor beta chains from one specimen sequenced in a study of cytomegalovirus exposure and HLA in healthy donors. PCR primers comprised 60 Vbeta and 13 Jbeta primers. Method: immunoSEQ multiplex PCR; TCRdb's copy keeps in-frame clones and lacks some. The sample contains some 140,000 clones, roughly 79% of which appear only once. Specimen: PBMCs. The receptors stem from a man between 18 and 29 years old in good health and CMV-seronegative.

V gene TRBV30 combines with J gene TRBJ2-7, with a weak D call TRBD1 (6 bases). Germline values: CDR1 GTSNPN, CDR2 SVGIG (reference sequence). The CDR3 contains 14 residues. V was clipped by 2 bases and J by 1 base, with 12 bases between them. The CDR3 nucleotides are TGTGCCTGGAGTTCACACAGGGTTTCCTACGAGCAGTACGTC. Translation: CAWSSHRVSYEQYV.

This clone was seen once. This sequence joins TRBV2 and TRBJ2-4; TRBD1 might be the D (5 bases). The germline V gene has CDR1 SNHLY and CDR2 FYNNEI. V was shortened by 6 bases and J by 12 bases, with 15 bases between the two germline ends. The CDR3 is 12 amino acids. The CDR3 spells CASRGPGPSQYF. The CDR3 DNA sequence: TGTGCCAGCAGGGGGCCCGGCCCCAGTCAGTACTTC.

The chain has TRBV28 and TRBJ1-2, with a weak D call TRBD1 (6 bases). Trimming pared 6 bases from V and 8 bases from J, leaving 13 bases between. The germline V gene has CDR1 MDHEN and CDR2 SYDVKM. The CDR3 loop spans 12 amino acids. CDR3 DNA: TGTGCCAGCAGGTCCCAGGGGCTGGGCTACACCTTC. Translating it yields CASRSQGLGYTF.

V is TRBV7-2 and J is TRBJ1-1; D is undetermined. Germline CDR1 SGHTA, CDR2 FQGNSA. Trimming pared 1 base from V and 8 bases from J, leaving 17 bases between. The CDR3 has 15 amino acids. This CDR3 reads CASSLGPESNSEAFF. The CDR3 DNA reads TGTGCCAGCAGCTTAGGGCCGGAGTCAAATTCCGAAGCTTTCTTT.

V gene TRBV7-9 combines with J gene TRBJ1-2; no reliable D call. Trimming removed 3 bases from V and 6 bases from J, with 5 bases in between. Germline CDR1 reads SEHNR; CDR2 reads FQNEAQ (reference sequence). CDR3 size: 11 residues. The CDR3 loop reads CASSFLDGYTF. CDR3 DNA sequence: TGTGCCAGCAGCTTCCTCGATGGCTACACCTTC.

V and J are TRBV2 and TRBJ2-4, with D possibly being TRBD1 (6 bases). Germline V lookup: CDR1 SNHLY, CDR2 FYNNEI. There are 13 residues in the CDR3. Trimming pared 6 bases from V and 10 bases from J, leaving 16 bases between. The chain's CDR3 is CASRVGQRKIQYF. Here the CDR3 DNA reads TGTGCCAGCAGGGTTGGACAGAGAAAGATTCAGTACTTC. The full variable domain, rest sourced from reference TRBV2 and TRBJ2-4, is EPEVTQTPSHQVTQMGQEVILRCVPISNHLYFYWYRQILGQKVEFLVSFYNNEISEKSEIFDDQFSVERPDGSNFTLKIRSTKLEDSAMYFCASRVGQRKIQYFGAGTRLSVL.

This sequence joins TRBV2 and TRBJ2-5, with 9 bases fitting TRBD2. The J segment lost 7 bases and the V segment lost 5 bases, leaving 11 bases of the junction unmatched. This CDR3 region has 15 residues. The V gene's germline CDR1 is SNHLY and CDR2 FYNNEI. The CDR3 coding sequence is TGTGCCAGCAGTCCGACCCTAGCGGGAAAGGGGACCCAGTACTTC. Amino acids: CASSPTLAGKGTQYF.

The CDR3 DNA sequence: TGTGCCAGCAGTCGCGGGGCATATAGCAATCAGCCCCAGCATTTT. This translates into CASSRGAYSNQPQHF. The chain has TRBV6-5 and TRBJ1-5; a weak D match, TRBD1 (5 bases). This CDR3 region has 15 residues. V lost 5 bases, J lost 0 bases, and 11 bases lay in between. Germline values: CDR1 MNHEY, CDR2 SVGAGI.

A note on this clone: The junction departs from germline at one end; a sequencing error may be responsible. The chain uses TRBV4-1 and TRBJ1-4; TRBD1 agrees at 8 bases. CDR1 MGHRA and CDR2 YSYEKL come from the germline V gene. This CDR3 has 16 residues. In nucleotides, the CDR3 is TGCGCCAGCAGCCTATTAGGACAGGGCACTAATGAAAAACTGGTTTTT. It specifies CASSLLGQGTNEKLVF.

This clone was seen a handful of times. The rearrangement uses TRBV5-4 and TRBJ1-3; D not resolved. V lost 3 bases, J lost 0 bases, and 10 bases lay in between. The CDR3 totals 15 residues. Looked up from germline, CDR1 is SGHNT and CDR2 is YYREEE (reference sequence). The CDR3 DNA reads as TGTGCCAGCAGCTCTGACCACAGCTCTGGAAACACCATATATTTT. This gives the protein CASSSDHSSGNTIYF.

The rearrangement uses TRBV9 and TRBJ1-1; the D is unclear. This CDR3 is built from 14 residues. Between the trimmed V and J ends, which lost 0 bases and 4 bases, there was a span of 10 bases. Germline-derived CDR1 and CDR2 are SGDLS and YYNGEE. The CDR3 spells CASSVVSQSTEAFF. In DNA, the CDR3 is TGTGCCAGCAGCGTAGTAAGTCAGTCCACTGAAGCTTTCTTT. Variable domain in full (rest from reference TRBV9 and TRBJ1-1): DSGVTQTPKHLITATGQRVTLRCSPRSGDLSVYWYQQSLDQGLQFLIQYYNGEERAKGNILERFSAQQFPDLHSELNLSSLELGDSALYFCASSVVSQSTEAFFGQGTRLTVV.

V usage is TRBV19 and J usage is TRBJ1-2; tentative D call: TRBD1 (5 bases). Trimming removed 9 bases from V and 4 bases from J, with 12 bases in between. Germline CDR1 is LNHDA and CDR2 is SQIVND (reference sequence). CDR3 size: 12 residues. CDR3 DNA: TGTGCCAGCCGGGGAGGGACCTATGGCTACACCTTC. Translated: CASRGGTYGYTF. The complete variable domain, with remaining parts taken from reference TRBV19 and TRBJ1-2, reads DGGITQSPKYLFRKEGQNVTLSCEQNLNHDAMYWYRQDPGQGLRLIYYSQIVNDFQKGDIAEGYSVSREKKESFPLTVTSAQKNPTAFYLCASRGGTYGYTFGSGTRLTVV.

CDR3 DNA sequence: TGTGCCAGCAGGACACAGGGAACTTCTGGAAACACCATATATTTT. Translating gives CASRTQGTSGNTIYF. V gene TRBV7-2 combines with J gene TRBJ1-3, with D possibly TRBD1 on 6 matching bases. V was trimmed by 6 bases and J by 1 base, leaving 13 bases between them. Per the germline V gene, CDR1 is SGHTA and CDR2 is FQGNSA. CDR3 length: 15 residues.

The CDR3 region has the DNA TGTGCCAGCAGTTTCCTCAGGGGAGCTAACTATGGCTACACCTTC. Translating gives CASSFLRGANYGYTF. The chain is built from TRBV27 and TRBJ1-2; D might be TRBD1 (6 bases). V was cut by 3 bases and J by 0 bases, with 11 bases left in between. The CDR3 totals 15 residues. Germline values: CDR1 MNHEY, CDR2 SMNVEV (reference sequence).